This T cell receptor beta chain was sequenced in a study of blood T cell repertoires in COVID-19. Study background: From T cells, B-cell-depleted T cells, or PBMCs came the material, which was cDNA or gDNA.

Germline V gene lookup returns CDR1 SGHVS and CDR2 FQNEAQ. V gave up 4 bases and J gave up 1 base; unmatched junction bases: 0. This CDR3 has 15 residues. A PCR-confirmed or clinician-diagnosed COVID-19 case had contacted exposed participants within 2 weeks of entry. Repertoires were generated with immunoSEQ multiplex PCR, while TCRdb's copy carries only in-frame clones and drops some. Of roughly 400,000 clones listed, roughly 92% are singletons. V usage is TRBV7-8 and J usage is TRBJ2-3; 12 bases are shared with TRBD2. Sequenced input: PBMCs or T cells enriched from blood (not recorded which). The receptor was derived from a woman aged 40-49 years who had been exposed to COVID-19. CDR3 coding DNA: TGTGCCAGCAGCTCTAGCGGGGGGGGCACAGATACGCAGTATTTT. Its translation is CASSSSGGGTDTQYF.